The 20 T cell receptor beta chains below were found in one sample sequenced in a study of vaccination and CD4 T cells after COVID-19. These receptors lack a known antigen. Sample treatment: 10-day PBMC culture with coronavirus spike peptide pools or control peptides (ViraFEST assay). With the Oncomine TCR Beta short-read assay, DNA from cultured CD4+ T cells was sequenced. TCRdb processed the PCR reads anew with MiXCR; each CDR3 protein has one entry. The profile shows approximately 14,000 distinct CDR3 sequences, 40% to 60% of them singletons. Source material: CD4+ T cells from blood, cultured in vitro. These receptors were obtained from a human donor who had recovered from COVID-19.

The V gene is TRBV7-2, the J gene TRBJ2-7, with D possibly being TRBD2 (5 bases). The V and J ends lost 5 bases and 0 bases respectively, with 26 bases between them. This CDR3 contains 19 residues. CDR1 and CDR2 (germline): SGHTA, FQGNSA. For the CDR3, the DNA is TGTGCCAGCAGCCCCCAACATTCAGGACTTGATACCTTCTCCTACGAGCAGTACTTC. Translated: CASSPQHSGLDTFSYEQYF.

This clonotype was seen more than once but under ten times. The V gene is TRBV6-1, the J gene TRBJ1-1; D perhaps matches TRBD1 (6 bases). The germline V and J ends were trimmed by 6 bases and 4 bases, with 9 bases remaining between them. CDR1 and CDR2 from the germline V gene are MNHNS and SASEGT. The CDR3 extends over 12 amino acids. CDR3 coding DNA: TGTGCCAGCAGATCGGACAGCACTGAAGCTTTCTTT. Translation: CASRSDSTEAFF.

The V gene is TRBV5-8, the J gene TRBJ2-7; D not certain. Germline V gene lookup returns CDR1 SGHTS and CDR2 YDEGEE. Between the trimmed V and J ends, which lost 2 bases and 3 bases, there was a span of 3 bases. This CDR3 contains 11 residues. The CDR3 DNA reads as TGTGCCAGCAGCTTATACTACGAGCAGTACTTC. Protein sequence: CASSLYYEQYF.

The rearrangement links TRBV5-4 to TRBJ1-2, with D perhaps TRBD1 (6 bases). CDR1 and CDR2 (germline): SGHNT, YYREEE (reference sequence). This CDR3 region has 16 residues. V lost 5 bases and J lost 1, with 18 bases in between. CDR3 sequence (DNA): TGTGCCAGCAGTTGGACCGTCAACAGGGATAACTATGGCTACACCTTC. It yields the protein CASSWTVNRDNYGYTF.

The rearrangement joins TRBV6-5 to TRBJ2-2, with no clear D. V lost 2 bases to trimming and J lost 3 bases, with 4 bases between them. The CDR3 has 13 residues. Per germline, CDR1 MNHEY and CDR2 SVGAGI. CDR3 sequence (DNA): TGTGCCAGCAGTTACGGTCACACCGGGGAGCTGTTTTTT. This gives the protein CASSYGHTGELFF.

V is TRBV6-1 and J is TRBJ2-7, with 7 bases aligning to TRBD1. Germline values: CDR1 MNHNS, CDR2 SASEGT. Unmatched junction bases numbered 10, after V lost 7 bases and J lost 4 bases. There are 14 residues in the CDR3. As DNA, the CDR3 is TGTGCCAGCATCCCCGACAGGGATAGGTACGAGCAGTACTTC. Its protein product is CASIPDRDRYEQYF.

This chain uses TRBV28 with TRBJ2-7; the match to TRBD2 covers 14 bases. Germline values: CDR1 MDHEN, CDR2 SYDVKM. The J segment lost 4 bases and the V segment lost 6 bases, leaving 8 bases of the junction unmatched. The CDR3 has 16 residues. The CDR3 loop reads CASSSGTSGSKYEQYF. CDR3 nucleotides: TGTGCCAGCAGCTCCGGGACTAGCGGGAGTAAGTACGAGCAGTACTTC.

This chain's CDR3 is CAISASTRAYEQYF. DNA for the CDR3: TGTGCCATCAGCGCTTCGACTCGAGCCTACGAGCAGTACTTC. The chain carries TRBV10-3 and TRBJ2-7; D uncertain. The CDR3 is 14 residues long. Germline loops: CDR1 ENHRY, CDR2 SYGVKD. The V and J ends lost 6 bases and 2 bases respectively, with 14 bases between them.

The gene calls are TRBV20-1 and TRBJ1-2; tentative D call: TRBD1 (5 bases). The CDR3 runs 14 residues. With 3 bases removed from V and 3 bases from J, the gap between germline ends came to 14 bases. Looked up from germline, CDR1 is DFQATT and CDR2 is SNEGSKA (reference sequence). The CDR3 DNA is TGCAGTGCTAGGTCCCAGGGTGCGGACTATGGCTACACCTTC. Translating it yields CSARSQGADYGYTF.

V and J are TRBV14 and TRBJ2-3; TRBD2 matches 9 bases. The V gene end was trimmed by 0 bases and the J gene end by 9 bases; junction bases not matched to a gene: 4. The germline V gene encodes CDR1 SGHDN and CDR2 FVKESK. This CDR3 is 14 amino acids long. The CDR3 DNA sequence: TGTGCCAGCAGCCAAGATGCGGGGGGGAGAACGCAGTATTTT. This translates into CASSQDAGGRTQYF.

This clonotype was observed a handful of times. V is TRBV7-9 and J is TRBJ1-6; tentative D call: TRBD1 (6 bases). The CDR3 covers 14 residues. Germline lookup yields CDR1 SEHNR and CDR2 FQNEAQ (reference sequence). V lost 0 bases to trimming and J lost 7 bases, with 7 bases between them. CDR3 nucleotide sequence: TGTGCCAGCAGCTTAGCCCAGGGGAATTCACCCCTCCACTTT. Residues: CASSLAQGNSPLHF.

This clonotype was observed once. The chain carries TRBV20-1 and TRBJ1-4; D may be TRBD1 (6 bases). The CDR3 has 15 amino acids. With 5 bases removed from V and 3 bases from J, the gap between germline ends came to 16 bases. Per germline, CDR1 DFQATT and CDR2 SNEGSKA (reference sequence). CDR3 coding DNA: TGCAGTGCTCACCCCGCGGACAGTGCTAATGAAAAACTGTTTTTT. Its protein is CSAHPADSANEKLFF.

The V and J genes are TRBV28 and TRBJ1-2, with D tentatively TRBD1 (5 bases). Germline V lookup: CDR1 MDHEN, CDR2 SYDVKM. The CDR3 consists of 14 residues. The V and J ends lost 3 bases and 8 bases respectively, with 16 bases between them. The CDR3 loop is CASSFSLLRGGYTF. Here the CDR3 DNA reads TGTGCCAGCAGTTTTTCACTCCTGAGGGGCGGCTACACCTTC.

This clonotype was counted a few times. The chain combines TRBV28 with TRBJ1-2; the D gene is possibly TRBD1 (6 bases). This CDR3 region has 14 residues. Per the germline V gene, CDR1 is MDHEN and CDR2 is SYDVKM. V was shortened by 4 bases and J by 1 base, with 10 bases between the two germline ends. CDR3 region: CASSSTGRNYGYTF. The CDR3 DNA reads as TGTGCCAGCAGTTCGACAGGCCGTAACTATGGCTACACCTTC.

The genes are TRBV20-1 and TRBJ2-2, with 9 bases lining up with TRBD2. This CDR3 has 14 residues. V shed 4 bases and J 5 bases; nucleotides not matched to a gene: 5. Germline CDR1 and CDR2: DFQATT and SNEGSKA (reference sequence). CDR3 nucleotides: TGCAGTGCTATAGCGGGAGTGGGGACCGGGGAGCTGTTTTTT. Its translation is CSAIAGVGTGELFF.

Worth noting for this clonotype: Germline and junction disagree at one end, which may indicate a read error. V is TRBV27 and J is TRBJ2-1; D may be TRBD1 or TRBD2 (5 bases each). The CDR3 contains 18 residues. The germline CDR1 and CDR2 sequences are MNHEY and SMNVEV (reference sequence). The CDR3 loop reads CASRLFPTGTRSYNEQFF. CDR3 nucleotide sequence: TGTGCCAGCAGGTTATTCCCGACCGGGACCCGCTCCTACAATGAGCAGTTCTTC.

The chain links TRBV2 to TRBJ2-5; maybe TRBD2 (6 bases). The CDR3 contains 13 residues. Per the germline V gene, CDR1 is SNHLY and CDR2 is FYNNEI. V was shortened by 3 bases and J by 5 bases, with 10 bases between the two germline ends. The CDR3 here is CASSDVGRETQYF. DNA for the CDR3: TGTGCCAGCAGTGACGTAGGGAGGGAGACCCAGTACTTC.

This chain joins TRBV11-3 and TRBJ2-7; 9 bases line up with TRBD1. This CDR3 is built from 16 residues. The ends lost 4 bases at V and 7 bases at J; junction bases unmatched: 14. From germline, CDR1 is SGHNT and CDR2 YENEEA. Here the CDR3 reads CASSSIATGTGREQYF. The CDR3 region has the DNA TGTGCCAGCAGCTCGATCGCGACCGGGACAGGGCGGGAGCAGTACTTC.

This chain connects TRBV6-2 or TRBV6-3 to TRBJ2-1; 9 bases are a match to TRBD2. Germline assignment: CDR1 MNHEY and CDR2 SVGEGT. The CDR3 length is 14 residues. The ends lost 6 bases at V and 9 bases at J; junction bases unmatched: 9. CDR3 nucleotide sequence: TGTGCCAGCAGGAGGCGGGGGGGGCGGTTTGAGCAGTTCTTC. This gives the protein CASRRRGGRFEQFF.

The chain couples TRBV28 to TRBJ2-7; 7 positions match TRBD1. The germline V gene has CDR1 MDHEN and CDR2 SYDVKM. J was trimmed by 2 bases and V by 5 bases; bases with no gene match: 6. This CDR3 is 14 amino acids long. As DNA, the CDR3 is TGTGCCAGCAGTAACAGGGGCCGTACCTACGAGCAGTACTTC. Translating gives CASSNRGRTYEQYF. The full variable domain, rest sourced from reference TRBV28 and TRBJ2-7, is DVKVTQSSRYLVKRTGEKVFLECVQDMDHENMFWYRQDPGLGLRLIYFSYDVKMKEKGDIPEGYSVSREKKERFSLILESASTNQTSMYLCASSNRGRTYEQYFGPGTRLTVT.